Listed here is a single T cell receptor (beta chain). Its antigen is undetermined. TCR beta CDR3 regions were amplified from RNA transcripts. An initial round of RT-PCR targeting the TCR CDR3 relied on the HTBI primer set. TCRdb passed the multiplex PCR reads through MiXCR, listing each CDR3 protein once. The sample lists about 560,000 distinct CDR3 sequences; roughly a sixth were seen once. Thyroid ultrasound, orbital computed tomography, clinical symptoms, and serum thyroxine and TRAb underpinned diagnoses. These data belong to a study of T cells in Graves' hyperthyroidism and ophthalmopathy. Overall study context: Blood from the periphery was taken at initial diagnosis, before any treatment. Points from the study as a whole: Blood shared most expanded thyroid clonotypes above 0.001. A model of 13 V-J pairs discriminated ophthalmopathy from stable hyperthyroidism.

The clonotype was recovered from a woman aged 18-29 years with Graves' hyperthyroidism. Material for sequencing was blood.

CDR3 sequence reads: CASSTQGRQYF. The CDR3 DNA is TGTGCCAGCAGCACCCAGGGCAGGCAGTACTTC. The gene calls are TRBV14 and TRBJ2-7; weak D call: TRBD1 (5 bases). The CDR3 extends over 11 amino acids. Trimming took off 5 bases at V and 9 bases at J, with 11 bases between the two ends. The germline V gene encodes CDR1 SGHDN and CDR2 FVKESK. The full variable domain, in which reference TRBV14 and TRBJ2-7 provide the parts outside the CDR3, is EAGVTQFPSHSVIEKGQTVTLRCDPISGHDNLYWYRRVMGKEIKFLLHFVKESKQDESGMPNNRFLAERTGGTYSTLKVQPAELEDSGVYFCASSTQGRQYFGPGTRLTVT.